The clone carrying this T cell receptor beta chain came up a few times. Its antigen is not known. This sample was included in a study of blood T cells in healthy people across ages. Study-wide findings and caveats: Across the age range, TCR beta diversity per million T cells fell in a roughly linear way.

The CDR3 runs 15 residues. V was pared by 3 bases and J by 0 bases, with 10 bases between. CDR1 is SGHRS and CDR2 is YFSETQ in the germline V gene. PCR was performed a second time for about 6 to 12 cycles using a sample-barcoded 5' primer and a J-beta primer mix. One entry per CDR3 protein results from TCRdb running MiXCR on the 5' RACE reads. The data show approximately 1.5 million distinct CDR3 sequences, roughly two fifths seen once. The chain is built from TRBV5-1 and TRBJ2-4, with D maybe TRBD2 (5 bases). The receptor's source is a woman between 18 and 30 years old in good health. Sequencing was performed on blood. The CDR3 DNA reads as TGCGCCAGCAGCTGGACCAGCGGAGCCAAAAACATTCAGTACTTC. It translates to CASSWTSGAKNIQYF.